Shown below are 2 T cell receptor beta chains from a single sample sequenced in a study of cytomegalovirus exposure and HLA in healthy donors. With 60 Vbeta and 13 Jbeta primers, the PCR was carried out. Assay used: immunoSEQ multiplex PCR; TCRdb lists only in-frame clones, some missing. This table holds about 98,000 clones, about four fifths found once. Material for sequencing was PBMCs. Receptors originate from a female donor in good health and CMV-seropositive.

The rearrangement links TRBV5-1 to TRBJ2-7, with TRBD2 identical over 13 bases. CDR1 and CDR2 from the germline V gene are SGHRS and YFSETQ. After removal of 4 bases from V and 0 bases from J, the junction contained 7 bases not matched to a gene. There are 17 residues in the CDR3. The CDR3 region is CASSPLGLAGDSYEQYF. In nucleotides, the CDR3 is TGCGCCAGCAGCCCCTTAGGACTAGCGGGGGACTCCTACGAGCAGTACTTC.

The rearrangement links TRBV29-1 to TRBJ2-1; TRBD2 agrees at 11 bases. V was clipped by 6 bases and J by 5 bases; unmatched bases: 6. The CDR3 is 14 residues long. Germline loops: CDR1 SQVTM, CDR2 ANQGSEA. The CDR3 DNA reads TGCAGCGTCAACAGACTAGCGGGGAACAATGAGCAGTTCTTC. Translation gives CSVNRLAGNNEQFF.